These 12 T cell receptor beta chains share one sample of origin, sequenced in a study of OX40 agonist ivuxolimab in advanced cancers. The protocol was immunoSEQ multiplex PCR, while the TCRdb copy is restricted to in-frame clones and leaves out a portion. The data contain some 64,000 clones, 70% to 90% of them seen just once; the ten biggest clones take up approximately 0.32%. The specimen comprised CD4+ or CD8+ T cells sorted from blood, sampled in a trial of the OX40 agonist ivuxolimab. The origin of the receptors is an adult with an advanced solid tumor such as melanoma, head and neck, liver or kidney cancer.

This clone was detected a few times. J is TRBJ1-6 and V is TRBV7-9; D is possibly TRBD1 (5 bases). V was shortened by 5 bases and J by 6 bases, with 20 bases between the two germline ends. The CDR3 is 17 residues long. CDR1 and CDR2 (germline): SEHNR, FQNEAQ (reference sequence). The CDR3 nucleotides are TGTGCCAGCAGCAAACGGGAGGATGGGACCAGTAATTCACCCCTCCACTTT. This encodes CASSKREDGTSNSPLHF. The full variable domain, in which reference TRBV7-9 and TRBJ1-6 provide the parts outside the CDR3, is DTGVSQNPRHKITKRGQNVTFRCDPISEHNRLYWYRQTLGQGPEFLTYFQNEAQLEKSRLLSDRFSAERPKGSFSTLEIQRTEQGDSAMYLCASSKREDGTSNSPLHFGNGTRLTVT.

The chain combines TRBV7-2 with TRBJ2-5; D is undetermined. V was cut by 4 bases and J by 2 bases, with 11 bases left in between. The V gene's germline CDR1 is SGHTA and CDR2 FQGNSA. The CDR3 consists of 14 residues. The CDR3 protein is CASSSTRLQETQYF. The CDR3 nucleotides read TGTGCCAGCAGCTCCACAAGGTTGCAAGAGACCCAGTACTTC.

The chain has TRBV5-1 and TRBJ2-5; D gene uncertain. CDR3 length equals 13 residues. Trimming removed 1 base at V and 2 bases at J, with 6 bases between. Per germline, CDR1 SGHRS and CDR2 YFSETQ. The CDR3 nucleotides read TGCGCCAGCAGCTTGACCTCTCAAGAGACCCAGTACTTC. Protein: CASSLTSQETQYF. The entire variable domain, with the rest obtained from reference TRBV5-1 and TRBJ2-5, is as follows: KAGVTQTPRYLIKTRGQQVTLSCSPISGHRSVSWYQQTPGQGLQFLFEYFSETQRNKGNFPGRFSGRQFSNSRSEMNVSTLELGDSALYLCASSLTSQETQYFGPGTRLLVL.

The chain is built from TRBV30 and TRBJ1-2, with unresolved D. The CDR3 sequence is 11 residues long. V dropped 2 bases and J dropped 5 bases, with 6 bases sitting between them. CDR1 is GTSNPN, CDR2 SVGIG, per germline (reference sequence). In DNA form, the CDR3 reads TGTGCCTGGAGTCAGTCTTATGGCTACACCTTC. Translated: CAWSQSYGYTF. The entire variable domain, with the rest obtained from reference TRBV30 and TRBJ1-2, is as follows: SQTIHQWPATLVQPVGSPLSLECTVEGTSNPNLYWYRQAAGRGLQLLFYSVGIGQISSEVPQNLSASRPQDRQFILSSKKLLLSDSGFYLCAWSQSYGYTFGSGTRLTVV.

The chain employs TRBV5-4 and TRBJ1-1; D gene ambiguous. Germline values: CDR1 SGHNT, CDR2 YYREEE (reference sequence). The CDR3 is 14 residues long. The V end was cut by 3 bases, the J end by 1 base, with 10 bases between. Here the CDR3 reads CASSSKNQNTEAFF. The DNA of the CDR3 is TGTGCCAGCAGCTCAAAGAATCAGAACACTGAAGCTTTCTTT. The full variable domain, rest sourced from reference TRBV5-4 and TRBJ1-1, is ETGVTQSPTHLIKTRGQQVTLRCSSQSGHNTVSWYQQALGQGPQFIFQYYREEENGRGNFPPRFSGLQFPNYSSELNVNALELDDSALYLCASSSKNQNTEAFFGQGTRLTVV.

This chain uses TRBV6-5 with TRBJ1-1; D may be TRBD1 (5 bases). CDR1 and CDR2 from the germline V gene are MNHEY and SVGAGI. CDR3 size: 13 residues. V lost 6 bases and J lost 11, with 19 bases in between. The DNA for the CDR3 is TGTGCCAGCAGAGTATTAACGGGGGGTGGGGCTTTCTTT. It codes for CASRVLTGGGAFF.

The rearrangement uses TRBV29-1 and TRBJ2-7, with TRBD1 matching over 7 bases. CDR3 length: 13 amino acids. The junction had 8 bases not matched to a gene; V was cut back by 7 bases and J by 2 bases. Germline V gene sequence: CDR1 SQVTM, CDR2 ANQGSEA. CDR3 sequence (DNA): TGCAGCGCTCAAAGACAGGGAGCCTACGAGCAGTACTTC. The encoded protein is CSAQRQGAYEQYF.

The J gene is TRBJ1-5, the V gene TRBV6-1; no firm D call. This CDR3 is 14 amino acids long. Trimming removed 7 bases from V and 2 bases from J, with 12 bases in between. Germline lookup yields CDR1 MNHNS and CDR2 SASEGT. The CDR3 DNA reads as TGTGCCAGCATCGAGGCGCAGGGCAATCAGCCCCAGCATTTT. Protein sequence: CASIEAQGNQPQHF.

The chain combines TRBV6-1 with TRBJ1-1; D unclear. Trimming took off 5 bases at V and 4 bases at J, with 11 bases between the two ends. The CDR3 is 13 residues long. The germline gives CDR1 MNHNS, CDR2 SASEGT. The CDR3 region is CASSPHDLTEAFF. The CDR3 DNA sequence: TGTGCCAGCAGTCCACACGATCTCACTGAAGCTTTCTTT.

This chain uses TRBV19 with TRBJ1-2; possible D gene TRBD1, 6 bases. Trimming pared 3 bases from V and 8 bases from J, leaving 19 bases between. In germline, CDR1 is LNHDA, CDR2 SQIVND (reference sequence). CDR3 length: 15 residues. Here the CDR3 DNA reads TGTGCCAGTAGTATGTATGTGGGGGGCTCGGAGGGCTACACCTTC. Amino acids: CASSMYVGGSEGYTF. Full variable domain (rest looked up from reference TRBV19 and TRBJ1-2): DGGITQSPKYLFRKEGQNVTLSCEQNLNHDAMYWYRQDPGQGLRLIYYSQIVNDFQKGDIAEGYSVSREKKESFPLTVTSAQKNPTAFYLCASSMYVGGSEGYTFGSGTRLTVV.

V and J are TRBV5-4 and TRBJ2-7; 11 bases map to TRBD2. The CDR3 is 15 residues long. V was pared by 5 bases and J by 7 bases, with 11 bases of the junction left unmatched. Germline V gene lookup returns CDR1 SGHNT and CDR2 YYREEE (reference sequence). CDR3 nucleotides: TGTGCCAGCAGTTTTACTAGCGGGGGATCAGGTGAGCAGTACTTC. Translation gives CASSFTSGGSGEQYF.

The genes are TRBV18 and TRBJ1-1, with D possibly matching TRBD1 (5 bases). Germline V gene lookup returns CDR1 KGHSH and CDR2 LQKENI. This CDR3 has 13 amino acids. V lost 5 bases and J 6 bases, leaving 13 bases between the germline ends. Here the CDR3 reads CASSRVPGAEAFF. CDR3 nucleotides: TGTGCCAGCTCAAGGGTTCCGGGGGCTGAAGCTTTCTTT.